Reported below is one T cell receptor beta chain. This specimen belongs to a study of blood T cell repertoires in COVID-19. The method was immunoSEQ multiplex PCR; TCRdb's version includes in-frame clones alone and lacks a portion of them. This sample has more than 110,000 clones, with 80% to 90% found just once. Between the trimmed V and J ends, which lost 4 bases and 4 bases, there was a span of 17 bases. Germline assignment: CDR1 LGHDT and CDR2 YNNKEL (reference sequence). CDR3 length: 16 residues. This sequence was found in a man in his sixties with active or convalescent COVID-19. Sequenced material: peripheral blood. The V gene is TRBV3-1 (or the pseudogene TRBV3-2), the J gene TRBJ2-1; the D is unclear. CDR3 sequence (DNA): TGTGCCAGCAGCCCCCCTGGGCAGCCAATATACAATGAGCAGTTCTTC. Protein sequence: CASSPPGQPIYNEQFF.